Following are 20 T cell receptor beta chains from one sample sequenced in a study of OX40 agonist ivuxolimab in advanced cancers. Only in-frame clones appear in the TCRdb table, and some are missing; sequencing was by immunoSEQ multiplex PCR. The data show about 20,000 clones, under 85% seen once. Material: CD4+ or CD8+ T cells sorted from blood, obtained in a trial of the OX40 agonist ivuxolimab. The receptors come from an adult with an advanced solid tumor such as melanoma, head and neck, liver or kidney cancer.

This sequence joins TRBV9 and TRBJ2-2, with TRBD1 matching 11 bases. V trimming: 3 bases; J trimming: 6 bases; junction bases outside the gene matches: 4. CDR1 and CDR2 from the germline V gene are SGDLS and YYNGEE. This CDR3 comprises 15 residues. CDR3 sequence: CASSGTGGASGELFF. CDR3 bases: TGTGCCAGCAGCGGGACAGGGGGCGCCTCCGGGGAGCTGTTTTTT.

The count of this clone is one. The sample has other DNA sequences that encode this CDR3 too. The CDR3 loop reads CASSVDGTDTQYF. The CDR3 nucleotides read TGTGCCAGCAGCGTAGACGGCACAGATACGCAGTATTTT. This chain uses TRBV9 with TRBJ2-3; no clear D. V lost 0 bases, J lost 1 base, and 3 bases lay in between. CDR3 length equals 13 residues. Per the germline V gene, CDR1 is SGDLS and CDR2 is YYNGEE.

A few counts support this clone. The chain carries TRBV19 and TRBJ2-5; the D gene is possibly TRBD1 (6 bases). The V and J ends lost 9 bases and 7 bases respectively, with 21 bases between them. Germline V gene data show CDR1 as LNHDA and CDR2 as SQIVND (reference sequence). The CDR3 has 14 residues. The CDR3 sequence is CASRRTVSVGTQYF. Written as DNA, the CDR3 is TGTGCCAGCCGTAGGACAGTTTCCGTAGGGACCCAGTACTTC. The whole variable domain, remainder taken from reference TRBV19 and TRBJ2-5, is DGGITQSPKYLFRKEGQNVTLSCEQNLNHDAMYWYRQDPGQGLRLIYYSQIVNDFQKGDIAEGYSVSREKKESFPLTVTSAQKNPTAFYLCASRRTVSVGTQYFGPGTRLLVL.

The V call is TRBV13, the J call TRBJ2-7; D is uncertain. The germline V gene has CDR1 PRHDT and CDR2 FYEKMQ (reference sequence). Trimming took off 1 base at V and 3 bases at J, with 1 base between the two ends. This CDR3 spans 11 amino acids. For the CDR3, the DNA is TGTGCCAGCAGCTTAGACTACGAGCAGTACTTC. Protein product: CASSLDYEQYF.

The chain is built from TRBV5-4 and TRBJ2-3, with TRBD2 as a possible D gene (7 bases). The CDR3 contains 14 residues. Germline V gene sequence: CDR1 SGHNT, CDR2 YYREEE (reference sequence). V dropped 5 bases and J dropped 8 bases, with 18 bases sitting between them. CDR3 sequence: CASSDGGLPLTQYF. In DNA form, the CDR3 reads TGTGCCAGCAGTGACGGGGGGCTCCCCCTTACGCAGTATTTT.

This clone showed up just a few times. The V and J genes are TRBV11-2 and TRBJ1-4; perhaps TRBD1 as D (6 bases). The CDR3 totals 16 residues. Trimming took off 5 bases at V and 8 bases at J, with 21 bases between the two ends. The germline CDR1 and CDR2 sequences are SGHAT and FQNNGV. CDR3: CASSVVGRTDREKLFF. The CDR3 DNA sequence: TGTGCCAGCAGCGTCGTTGGGCGGACAGACCGAGAAAAACTGTTTTTT.

The J gene is TRBJ2-4, the V gene TRBV7-8; 8 bases line up with TRBD1. The CDR3 contains 16 residues. Germline V gene sequence: CDR1 SGHVS, CDR2 FQNEAQ. The J segment lost 8 bases and the V segment lost 5 bases, leaving 14 bases of the junction unmatched. CDR3 DNA sequence: TGTGCCAGCAGCCCGGAGACAGGGGACCCCAGCGACATTCAGTACTTC. Translating it yields CASSPETGDPSDIQYF.

The chain employs TRBV4-3 and TRBJ1-1; the D is unclear. The CDR3 has 12 residues. Trimming left V 1 base short and J 1 base short, with 1 base between. Germline V gene lookup returns CDR1 LGHNA and CDR2 YSLEER. CDR3 protein: CASSQGNTEAFF. DNA for the CDR3: TGCGCCAGCAGCCAAGGGAACACTGAAGCTTTCTTT.

This clone was recorded only once. The gene calls are TRBV27 and TRBJ2-5, with 7 bases that match TRBD2. J was trimmed by 4 bases and V by 5 bases; bases with no gene match: 10. CDR1 and CDR2 (germline): MNHEY, SMNVEV (reference sequence). CDR3 length: 15 amino acids. For the CDR3, the DNA is TGTGCCAGCAGTCTTGCCCTAGCGGCTGGAGAGACCCAGTACTTC. Protein: CASSLALAAGETQYF.

The chain links TRBV5-4 to TRBJ1-4, with D uncertain. Trimming took off 3 bases at V and 8 bases at J, with 14 bases between the two ends. The CDR3 length is 14 residues. Germline CDR1 SGHNT, CDR2 YYREEE (reference sequence). The chain's CDR3 is CASSWSPMEEKLFF. DNA of the CDR3: TGTGCCAGCAGCTGGTCACCAATGGAGGAAAAACTGTTTTTT.

This clone showed up just once. The chain employs TRBV13 and TRBJ1-2; 9 bases match TRBD1. The CDR3 is 17 residues long. CDR1 and CDR2 (germline): PRHDT, FYEKMQ (reference sequence). The V segment lost 6 bases and the J segment 5 bases; nucleotides outside the gene matches: 16. CDR3 in amino acids: CASSSMTPGQGYYGYTF. In DNA, the CDR3 is TGTGCCAGCAGTTCAATGACCCCGGGACAGGGTTATTATGGCTACACCTTC.

The chain has TRBV6-5 and TRBJ1-1, with a possible D match to TRBD1 (6 bases). The ends were cut back, 6 bases at V and 5 bases at J, with 19 bases in the middle. This CDR3 is 15 amino acids long. Germline V lookup: CDR1 MNHEY, CDR2 SVGAGI. The CDR3 DNA reads TGTGCCAGCAGCTCCGGGGGGGGCGCAGGGACTGAAGCTTTCTTT. Translation gives CASSSGGGAGTEAFF.

The chain uses TRBV13 and TRBJ2-3, with D unresolved. Germline CDR1 reads PRHDT; CDR2 reads FYEKMQ (reference sequence). The CDR3 sequence is 12 residues long. V lost 5 bases and J 4 bases, leaving 7 bases between the germline ends. The CDR3, as DNA: TGTGCCAGCAGCCTTCCATCAGATACGCAGTATTTT. This gives the protein CASSLPSDTQYF.

The chain employs TRBV11-2 and TRBJ2-7, with TRBD1 matching over 8 bases. The V and J ends lost 7 bases and 6 bases, in that order; junction bases with no gene match: 5. The CDR3 has 12 amino acids. CDR1 SGHAT and CDR2 FQNNGV come from the germline V gene. CDR3 in amino acids: CASNGQGPEQYF. The CDR3 DNA is TGTGCCAGCAACGGACAGGGCCCCGAGCAGTACTTC.

V and J are TRBV27 and TRBJ2-2; D tentatively fits TRBD1 or TRBD2 (5 bases each). Germline V gene lookup returns CDR1 MNHEY and CDR2 SMNVEV (reference sequence). The CDR3 has 15 residues. V gave up 3 bases and J gave up 4 bases, with 12 bases separating them. The CDR3 DNA follows: TGTGCCAGCAGTTTGTGGGACGTAGGCACCGGGGAGCTGTTTTTT. It yields the protein CASSLWDVGTGELFF.

The J gene is TRBJ2-5, the V gene TRBV7-9; TRBD1 might be the D (6 bases). V lost 4 bases, J lost 3 bases, and 9 bases lay in between. This CDR3 is built from 13 residues. CDR1 is SEHNR, CDR2 FQNEAQ, per germline (reference sequence). CDR3 residues: CASSSNREETQYF. CDR3 DNA sequence: TGTGCCAGCAGCTCCAACAGGGAAGAGACCCAGTACTTC.

CDR3 nucleotides: TGTGCCAGCAGCTTCTCTAGCGGGGTTCGGAATGAGCAGTTCTTC. Protein product: CASSFSSGVRNEQFF. The rearrangement uses TRBV7-3 and TRBJ2-1; 9 bases match TRBD2. The CDR3 runs to 15 residues. CDR1 SGHTA and CDR2 FQGTGA come from the germline V gene. J was trimmed by 7 bases and V by 3 bases; bases with no gene match: 7.

The J gene is TRBJ2-7, the V gene TRBV6-1; 9 bases align to TRBD1. This CDR3 has 15 amino acids. Losses at the gene ends were 1 base for V and 2 bases for J; bases not matched to a gene: 3. Germline lookup yields CDR1 MNHNS and CDR2 SASEGT. The CDR3 DNA reads TGTGCCAGCAGTGAAGATACAGGGGGCCCCTACGAGCAGTACTTC. Its translation is CASSEDTGGPYEQYF.

V gene TRBV5-4 combines with J gene TRBJ2-7; the D is unclear. Germline lookup yields CDR1 SGHNT and CDR2 YYREEE (reference sequence). CDR3 length: 12 residues. The V end lost 2 bases, the J end lost 4 bases, and 7 bases lay between the germline ends. Here the CDR3 DNA reads TGTGCCAGCAGCTTTGGGTCGTACGAGCAGTACTTC. Protein product: CASSFGSYEQYF.

The chain recombines TRBV5-6 with TRBJ2-2; 7 nucleotides match TRBD1. The CDR3 loop spans 15 amino acids. The V gene's germline CDR1 is SGHDT and CDR2 YYEEEE. Trimming cost V 0 bases and J 6 bases; bases outside gene matches: 5. This CDR3 reads CASSLGRQGSGELFF. The CDR3 DNA follows: TGTGCCAGCAGCTTGGGGAGACAGGGATCCGGGGAGCTGTTTTTT.